Listed below are T cell receptor beta chains from one sample, sequenced in a study of T-cell memory formation after mild COVID-19. TCRdb reprocessed the 5' RACE reads with MiXCR, giving one entry per CDR3 protein. Here the sample spans around 250,000 distinct CDR3 sequences, approximately 9% being singletons. The sample consisted of PBMCs or a T cell subset sorted from them (not recorded which). The receptors were gathered from a young man who had mild COVID-19 (a few samples of this study predate the infection). Cell type and time point are not known. Each CDR3 is given with its conserved first and last residue. The order of the fields is D gene, J gene, V gene, CDR3 protein. The D gene is left open where the match is weak.

d_gene: TRBD2
j_gene: TRBJ2-5
v_gene: TRBV4-1
CDR3aa: CASSRQTSAGGETQYF

d_gene: NA
j_gene: TRBJ1-2
v_gene: TRBV9
CDR3aa: CASSAAQGYGYTF

d_gene: NA
j_gene: TRBJ2-2
v_gene: TRBV6-4
CDR3aa: CASSDSGENTGELFF

d_gene: TRBD2
j_gene: TRBJ2-1
v_gene: TRBV7-6
CDR3aa: CASSSTGLTQFF

d_gene: NA
j_gene: TRBJ1-2
v_gene: TRBV4-3
CDR3aa: CASSQELRQAYGYTF

d_gene: NA
j_gene: TRBJ1-5
v_gene: TRBV4-1
CDR3aa: CASSQVQAGPQHF

d_gene: NA
j_gene: TRBJ2-7
v_gene: TRBV6-6
CDR3aa: CASRQSYEQYF

d_gene: NA
j_gene: TRBJ1-2
v_gene: TRBV6-6
CDR3aa: CASSYTLDQLYGYTF

d_gene: NA
j_gene: TRBJ2-3
v_gene: TRBV29-1
CDR3aa: CSVEFLGPDTQYF

d_gene: NA
j_gene: TRBJ2-1
v_gene: TRBV5-8
CDR3aa: CASGGGKSYNEQFF

d_gene: NA
j_gene: TRBJ1-3
v_gene: TRBV7-6
CDR3aa: CASSLGNTIYF

d_gene: NA
j_gene: TRBJ2-7
v_gene: TRBV9
CDR3aa: CASSVRDGTYEQYF

d_gene: NA
j_gene: TRBJ2-2
v_gene: TRBV3-1
CDR3aa: CASHLKSTGELFF

d_gene: NA
j_gene: TRBJ2-3
v_gene: TRBV9
CDR3aa: CASSALAAAAADTQYF

d_gene: NA
j_gene: TRBJ1-6
v_gene: TRBV5-1
CDR3aa: CASSGDGNSPLHF

d_gene: TRBD1
j_gene: TRBJ2-1
v_gene: TRBV7-8
CDR3aa: CASSWTGGDEQFF

d_gene: NA
j_gene: TRBJ2-7
v_gene: TRBV2
CDR3aa: CASSSGTERGYEQYF

d_gene: TRBD1
j_gene: TRBJ1-2
v_gene: TRBV7-8
CDR3aa: CASSLASGGGYGYTF

d_gene: NA
j_gene: TRBJ2-3
v_gene: TRBV5-6
CDR3aa: CASSLDLSRTTDTQYF

d_gene: TRBD1
j_gene: TRBJ2-7
v_gene: TRBV5-6
CDR3aa: CASSLAPGQVIEQYF

d_gene: TRBD2
j_gene: TRBJ2-7
v_gene: TRBV4-1
CDR3aa: CASSQTSGGAPYEQYF

d_gene: NA
j_gene: TRBJ2-3
v_gene: TRBV20-1
CDR3aa: CSARDSSGLSTDTQYF

d_gene: NA
j_gene: TRBJ2-5
v_gene: TRBV4-2
CDR3aa: CASSQERRVQETQYF

d_gene: TRBD2
j_gene: TRBJ2-2
v_gene: TRBV9
CDR3aa: CASSVTSGGPRTGELFF

d_gene: TRBD2
j_gene: TRBJ2-2
v_gene: TRBV7-6
CDR3aa: CASSPGTTKTGELFF

d_gene: NA
j_gene: TRBJ1-6
v_gene: TRBV5-1
CDR3aa: CASRVENSPLHF

d_gene: TRBD2
j_gene: TRBJ2-1
v_gene: TRBV4-2
CDR3aa: CASSHPGLAALGPYNEQFF

d_gene: NA
j_gene: TRBJ2-3
v_gene: TRBV20-1
CDR3aa: CSASESTDTQYF

d_gene: NA
j_gene: TRBJ1-1
v_gene: TRBV19
CDR3aa: CASSIGGGTEAFF

d_gene: TRBD1
j_gene: TRBJ1-1
v_gene: TRBV20-1
CDR3aa: CSAPGTGSTEAFF

d_gene: NA
j_gene: TRBJ1-2
v_gene: TRBV28
CDR3aa: CASSLHRGYTF

d_gene: NA
j_gene: TRBJ2-1
v_gene: TRBV6-5
CDR3aa: CAGGGRYNEQFF

d_gene: NA
j_gene: TRBJ1-6
v_gene: TRBV5-1
CDR3aa: CASSLELQGSNSPLHF

d_gene: TRBD2
j_gene: TRBJ2-7
v_gene: TRBV9
CDR3aa: CASSVGGLAGEQYF

d_gene: NA
j_gene: TRBJ1-1
v_gene: TRBV20-1
CDR3aa: CSARWVEAFF

d_gene: NA
j_gene: TRBJ2-1
v_gene: TRBV5-1
CDR3aa: CASSLEAAYNEQFF

d_gene: TRBD2
j_gene: TRBJ2-7
v_gene: TRBV19
CDR3aa: CASKSYGGSYEQYF

d_gene: NA
j_gene: TRBJ2-6
v_gene: TRBV20-1
CDR3aa: CSAGPDSSGANVLTF

d_gene: TRBD2
j_gene: TRBJ2-1
v_gene: TRBV7-9
CDR3aa: CASSFAAGRGEQFF

d_gene: NA
j_gene: TRBJ2-7
v_gene: TRBV7-2
CDR3aa: CASSFKTGSEQYF

d_gene: NA
j_gene: TRBJ2-3
v_gene: TRBV5-1
CDR3aa: CASSLGERSADTQYF

d_gene: NA
j_gene: TRBJ1-3
v_gene: TRBV5-1
CDR3aa: CASSLVDSGNTIYF

d_gene: TRBD1
j_gene: TRBJ2-5
v_gene: TRBV4-1
CDR3aa: CASSQGQRKETQYF

d_gene: NA
j_gene: TRBJ1-4
v_gene: TRBV5-1
CDR3aa: CASSFSGATNEKLFF

d_gene: NA
j_gene: TRBJ2-3
v_gene: TRBV7-2
CDR3aa: CASSLALHTQYF

d_gene: TRBD2
j_gene: TRBJ2-5
v_gene: TRBV10-3
CDR3aa: CAISEKALAVREPQYF

d_gene: TRBD1
j_gene: TRBJ2-1
v_gene: TRBV5-1
CDR3aa: CASSSQGAGYNEQFF

d_gene: NA
j_gene: TRBJ2-7
v_gene: TRBV12-3/TRBV12-4
CDR3aa: CASSLGGAAWQYF